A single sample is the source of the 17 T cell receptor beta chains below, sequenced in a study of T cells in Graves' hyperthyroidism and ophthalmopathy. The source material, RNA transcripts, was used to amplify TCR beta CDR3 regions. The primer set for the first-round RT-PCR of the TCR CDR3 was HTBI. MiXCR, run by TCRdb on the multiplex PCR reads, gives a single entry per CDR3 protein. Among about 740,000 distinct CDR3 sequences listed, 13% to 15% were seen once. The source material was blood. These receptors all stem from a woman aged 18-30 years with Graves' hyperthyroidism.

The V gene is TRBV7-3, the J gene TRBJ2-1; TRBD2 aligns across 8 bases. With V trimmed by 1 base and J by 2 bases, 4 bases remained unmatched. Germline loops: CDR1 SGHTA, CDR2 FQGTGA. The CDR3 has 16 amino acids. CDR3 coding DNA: TGTGCCAGCAGCTTAAGCGGACTAGCACCCTACAATGAGCAGTTCTTC. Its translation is CASSLSGLAPYNEQFF.

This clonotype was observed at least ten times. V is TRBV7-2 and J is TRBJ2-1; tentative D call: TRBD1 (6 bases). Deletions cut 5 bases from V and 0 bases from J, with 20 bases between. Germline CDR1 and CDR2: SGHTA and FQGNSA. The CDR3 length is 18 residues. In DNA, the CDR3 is TGTGCCAGCAGCCATCCGAGCTGGGGGCTAAGCTCCTACAATGAGCAGTTCTTC. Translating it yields CASSHPSWGLSSYNEQFF.

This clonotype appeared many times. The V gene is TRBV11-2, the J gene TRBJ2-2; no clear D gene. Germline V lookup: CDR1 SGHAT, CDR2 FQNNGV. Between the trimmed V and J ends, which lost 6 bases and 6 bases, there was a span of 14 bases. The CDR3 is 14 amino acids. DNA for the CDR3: TGTGCCAGCAGAAGCTTACGTGGGGCCGGGGAGCTGTTTTTT. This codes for CASRSLRGAGELFF.

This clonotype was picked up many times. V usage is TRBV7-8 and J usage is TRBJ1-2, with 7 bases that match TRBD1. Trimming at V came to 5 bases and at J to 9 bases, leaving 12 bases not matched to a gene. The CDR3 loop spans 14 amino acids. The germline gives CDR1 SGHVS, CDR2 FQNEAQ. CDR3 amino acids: CASSAERQGGRYTF. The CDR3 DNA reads TGTGCCAGCAGCGCGGAGAGACAGGGTGGACGCTACACCTTC. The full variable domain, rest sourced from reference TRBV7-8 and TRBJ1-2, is GAGVSQSPRYKVAKRGQDVALRCDPISGHVSLFWYQQALGQGPEFLTYFQNEAQLDKSGLPSDRFFAERPEGSVSTLKIQRTQQEDSAVYLCASSAERQGGRYTFGSGTRLTVV.

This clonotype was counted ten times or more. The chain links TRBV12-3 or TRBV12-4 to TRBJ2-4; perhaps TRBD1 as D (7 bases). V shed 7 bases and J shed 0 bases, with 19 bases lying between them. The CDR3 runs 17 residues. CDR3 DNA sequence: TGTGCCAGCACCCTCTGGGGGGACAGTCTAGCCAAAAACATTCAGTACTTC. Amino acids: CASTLWGDSLAKNIQYF.

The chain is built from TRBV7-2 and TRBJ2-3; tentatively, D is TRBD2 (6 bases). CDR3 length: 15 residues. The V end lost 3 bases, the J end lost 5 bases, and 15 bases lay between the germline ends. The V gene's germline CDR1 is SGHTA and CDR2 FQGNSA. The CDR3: CASSFNSGGVDTQYF. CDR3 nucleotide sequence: TGTGCCAGCAGCTTTAATAGCGGAGGGGTAGATACGCAGTATTTT.

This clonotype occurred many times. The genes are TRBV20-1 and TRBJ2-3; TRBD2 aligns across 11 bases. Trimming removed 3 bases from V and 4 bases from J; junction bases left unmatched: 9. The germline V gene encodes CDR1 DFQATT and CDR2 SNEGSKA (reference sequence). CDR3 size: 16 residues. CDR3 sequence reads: CSASPPLAGVSDTQYF. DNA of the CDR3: TGCAGTGCTAGCCCACCACTAGCGGGGGTCTCAGATACGCAGTATTTT.

The CDR3 DNA reads TGCGCCAGCAGCTTTGATGGAAGGGGGAACTATGGCTACACCTTC. Its translation is CASSFDGRGNYGYTF. The V call is TRBV5-1, the J call TRBJ1-2, with D possibly matching TRBD1 (6 bases). CDR3 size: 15 residues. CDR1 SGHRS and CDR2 YFSETQ come from the germline V gene. Trimming pared 2 bases from V and 2 bases from J, leaving 13 bases between. Full variable domain (outside the CDR3, taken from reference TRBV5-1 and TRBJ1-2): KAGVTQTPRYLIKTRGQQVTLSCSPISGHRSVSWYQQTPGQGLQFLFEYFSETQRNKGNFPGRFSGRQFSNSRSEMNVSTLELGDSALYLCASSFDGRGNYGYTFGSGTRLTVV.

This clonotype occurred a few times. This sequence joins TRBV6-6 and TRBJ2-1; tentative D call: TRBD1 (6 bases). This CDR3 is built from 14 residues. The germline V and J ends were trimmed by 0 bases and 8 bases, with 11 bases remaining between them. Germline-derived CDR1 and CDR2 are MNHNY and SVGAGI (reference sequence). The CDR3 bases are TGTGCCAGCAGTTACTCGAGGCAGGGGTATGAGCAGTTCTTC. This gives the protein CASSYSRQGYEQFF.

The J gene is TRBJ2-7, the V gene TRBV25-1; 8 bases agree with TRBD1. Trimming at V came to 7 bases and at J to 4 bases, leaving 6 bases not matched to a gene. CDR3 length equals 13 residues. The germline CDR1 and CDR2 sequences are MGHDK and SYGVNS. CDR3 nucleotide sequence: TGTGCCAGCAAGGGCAGGGGGCATTACGAGCAGTACTTC. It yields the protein CASKGRGHYEQYF.

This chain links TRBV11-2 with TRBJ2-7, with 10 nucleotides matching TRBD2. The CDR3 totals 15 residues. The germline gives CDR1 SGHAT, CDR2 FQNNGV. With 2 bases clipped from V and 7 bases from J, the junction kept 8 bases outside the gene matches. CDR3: CASSLRISGRWEQYF. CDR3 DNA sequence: TGTGCCAGCAGCTTAAGAATTAGCGGGAGGTGGGAGCAGTACTTC.

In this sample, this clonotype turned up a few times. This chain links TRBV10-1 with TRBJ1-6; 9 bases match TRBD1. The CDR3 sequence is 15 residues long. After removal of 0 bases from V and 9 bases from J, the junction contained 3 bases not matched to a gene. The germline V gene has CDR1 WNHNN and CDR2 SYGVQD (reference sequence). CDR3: CASSESTGGSSPLHF. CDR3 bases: TGCGCCAGCAGTGAGTCCACAGGGGGCTCTTCACCCCTCCACTTT.

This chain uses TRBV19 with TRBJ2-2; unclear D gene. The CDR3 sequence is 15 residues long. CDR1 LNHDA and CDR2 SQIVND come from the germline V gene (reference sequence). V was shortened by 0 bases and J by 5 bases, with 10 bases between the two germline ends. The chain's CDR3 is CASSIDLHGTGELFF. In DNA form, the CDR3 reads TGTGCCAGTAGTATAGATCTCCATGGGACCGGGGAGCTGTTTTTT. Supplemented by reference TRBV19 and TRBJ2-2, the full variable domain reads DGGITQSPKYLFRKEGQNVTLSCEQNLNHDAMYWYRQDPGQGLRLIYYSQIVNDFQKGDIAEGYSVSREKKESFPLTVTSAQKNPTAFYLCASSIDLHGTGELFFGEGSRLTVL.

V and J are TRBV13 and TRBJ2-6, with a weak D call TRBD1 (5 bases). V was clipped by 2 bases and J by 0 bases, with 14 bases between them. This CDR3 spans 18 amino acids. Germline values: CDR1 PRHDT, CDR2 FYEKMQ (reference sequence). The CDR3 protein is CASSLRGRDPSGANVLTF. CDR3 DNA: TGTGCCAGCAGCTTAAGGGGAAGGGATCCCTCTGGGGCCAACGTCCTGACTTTC.

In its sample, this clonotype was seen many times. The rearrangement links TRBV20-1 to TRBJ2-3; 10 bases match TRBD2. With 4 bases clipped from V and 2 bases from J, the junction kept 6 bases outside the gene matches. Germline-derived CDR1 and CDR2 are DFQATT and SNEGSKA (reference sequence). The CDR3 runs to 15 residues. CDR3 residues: CSAIPTSGFTDTQYF. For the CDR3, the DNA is TGCAGTGCTATACCGACTAGCGGGTTCACAGATACGCAGTATTTT.

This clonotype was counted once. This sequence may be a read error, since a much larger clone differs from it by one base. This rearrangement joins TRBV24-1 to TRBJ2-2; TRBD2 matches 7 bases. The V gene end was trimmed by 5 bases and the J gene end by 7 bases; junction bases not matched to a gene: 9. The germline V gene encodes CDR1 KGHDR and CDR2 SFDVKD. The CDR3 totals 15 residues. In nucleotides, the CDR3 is TGTGCCACCAGTGTCGGACGGGGACTAATCGGGGAGCTGTTTTTT. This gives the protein CATSVGRGLIGELFF.

Written as DNA, the CDR3 is TGTGCCAGCGCTGTCAAAATAGGCGCGACCGGGGAGCTGTTTTTT. It encodes CASAVKIGATGELFF. V gene TRBV6-1 combines with J gene TRBJ2-2; D is ambiguous. V was clipped by 8 bases and J by 5 bases, with 18 bases between them. Looked up from germline, CDR1 is MNHNS and CDR2 is SASEGT. This CDR3 region has 15 residues.